Below, 28 T cell receptor beta chains from the same sample are listed, as sequenced in a study of immune evolution from preneoplasia to lung adenocarcinoma. Sequenced by immunoSEQ multiplex PCR; TCRdb stores in-frame clones only, minus some. The sample records several thousand clones, 81% being singletons. Material for sequencing was FFPE adjacent normal lung tissue. Receptor source: a person between 70 and 80 years old with lung adenocarcinoma.

The V and J genes are TRBV6-4 and TRBJ2-2; 13 bases align to TRBD2. Germline lookup yields CDR1 MRHNA and CDR2 SNTAGT. With 0 bases clipped from V and 5 bases from J, the junction kept 0 bases outside the gene matches. This CDR3 has 16 amino acids. The DNA of the CDR3 is TGTGCCAGCAGTGACTCGACTAGCGGGGGGACCGGGGAGCTGTTTTTT. This codes for CASSDSTSGGTGELFF.

The chain couples TRBV7-6 to TRBJ1-4; 8 positions agree with TRBD1. The CDR3 spans 15 residues. Germline V gives CDR1 SGHVS, CDR2 FNYEAQ. Trimming at V came to 5 bases and at J to 5 bases, leaving 7 bases not matched to a gene. DNA for the CDR3: TGTGCCAGCAGCCTCCAGACAGGGGTCAATGAAAAACTGTTTTTT. Protein sequence: CASSLQTGVNEKLFF.

CDR3 sequence: CASSPGGNEQFF. DNA for the CDR3: TGTGCCAGCAGCCCAGGGGGAAATGAGCAGTTCTTC. The J gene is TRBJ2-1, the V gene TRBV9; 7 nucleotides align to TRBD1. The length of the CDR3 is 12 residues. V lost 4 bases to trimming and J lost 7 bases; unmatched junction nucleotides: 2. Germline CDR1 and CDR2: SGDLS and YYNGEE.

V is TRBV4-3 and J is TRBJ2-6; TRBD2 matches 11 bases. Germline CDR1 is LGHNA and CDR2 is YSLEER. The CDR3 loop spans 18 amino acids. With 0 bases clipped from V and 0 bases from J, the junction kept 1 base outside the gene matches. The CDR3 loop is CASSQDGLAGSGANVLTF. For the CDR3, the DNA is TGCGCCAGCAGCCAAGATGGACTAGCGGGCTCTGGGGCCAACGTCCTGACTTTC.

The gene calls are TRBV30 and TRBJ1-3, with a tentative D call TRBD1 (6 bases). The CDR3 sequence is 14 residues long. CDR1 and CDR2 (germline): GTSNPN, SVGIG (reference sequence). V was pared by 2 bases and J by 4 bases, with 12 bases between. The CDR3 nucleotides are TGTGCCTGGAGTTCCCGGGACATCGGAAACACCATATATTTT. This codes for CAWSSRDIGNTIYF.

This sequence joins TRBV2 and TRBJ1-1, with a possible D match to TRBD1 (5 bases). The germline CDR1 and CDR2 sequences are SNHLY and FYNNEI. The CDR3 totals 12 residues. Trimming took off 7 bases at V and 9 bases at J, with 15 bases between the two ends. DNA of the CDR3: TGTGCCAGCAATCTCAGTGGGGGTAAAGCTTTCTTT. Translating it yields CASNLSGGKAFF.

J is TRBJ1-5 and V is TRBV30; tentatively, D is TRBD1 (6 bases). This CDR3 has 15 amino acids. Germline CDR1 is GTSNPN and CDR2 is SVGIG (reference sequence). Trimming stripped 4 bases from V and 0 bases from J, with 13 bases between. CDR3 amino acids: CAWNRGLYSNQPQHF. The CDR3 DNA is TGTGCCTGGAACCGGGGGCTTTATAGCAATCAGCCCCAGCATTTT.

The gene calls are TRBV15 and TRBJ2-5, with D maybe TRBD1 (5 bases). The ends were cut back, 1 base at V and 1 base at J, with 10 bases in the middle. This CDR3 is 15 amino acids long. CDR1 is LNHNV, CDR2 YYDKDF, per germline (reference sequence). In nucleotides, the CDR3 is TGTGCCACCAGCAGAGGACAGAATTTCCAAGAGACCCAGTACTTC. The encoded protein is CATSRGQNFQETQYF.

The CDR3 loop is CASSQGAGRSNGYTF. CDR3 sequence (DNA): TGTGCCAGCAGCCAAGGAGCGGGGCGTTCGAATGGCTACACCTTC. The chain couples TRBV11-2 to TRBJ1-2; D may be TRBD1 (5 bases). V lost 5 bases and J lost 6, with 19 bases in between. CDR1 and CDR2 (germline): SGHAT, FQNNGV. The CDR3 runs to 15 residues.

This chain uses TRBV14 with TRBJ1-1, with D unresolved. CDR1 is SGHDN and CDR2 is FVKESK in the germline V gene. This CDR3 region has 13 residues. V lost 5 bases to trimming and J lost 0 bases, with 7 bases between them. DNA of the CDR3: TGTGCCAGCAGCTACGGACTGAACACTGAAGCTTTCTTT. Its protein product is CASSYGLNTEAFF.

The DNA for the CDR3 is TGTGCCAGCAGCTTCATTCCCATTGGTCAGCCCCAGCATTTT. Encoded protein: CASSFIPIGQPQHF. This chain joins TRBV7-2 and TRBJ1-5; D gene unclear. V was clipped by 3 bases and J by 6 bases, with 12 bases between them. The CDR3 extends over 14 amino acids. Germline V gene sequence: CDR1 SGHTA, CDR2 FQGNSA.

V gene TRBV29-1 combines with J gene TRBJ2-3, with TRBD2 matching over 9 bases. Germline V lookup: CDR1 SQVTM, CDR2 ANQGSEA. This CDR3 has 14 amino acids. The V segment lost 3 bases and the J segment 6 bases; nucleotides outside the gene matches: 7. The chain's CDR3 is CSVEGGRAVDTQYF. Written as DNA, the CDR3 is TGCAGCGTTGAGGGCGGGAGGGCCGTTGATACGCAGTATTTT.

The chain carries TRBV2 and TRBJ1-4, with 7 positions matching TRBD1. The CDR3 contains 16 residues. Trimming at V came to 4 bases and at J to 0 bases, leaving 5 bases not matched to a gene. Germline V gives CDR1 SNHLY, CDR2 FYNNEI. CDR3 amino acids: CASSGQGGATNEKLFF. The CDR3 coding sequence is TGTGCCAGCAGTGGACAGGGCGGGGCAACTAATGAAAAACTGTTTTTT. The full variable domain, completed using reference TRBV2 and TRBJ1-4, is EPEVTQTPSHQVTQMGQEVILRCVPISNHLYFYWYRQILGQKVEFLVSFYNNEISEKSEIFDDQFSVERPDGSNFTLKIRSTKLEDSAMYFCASSGQGGATNEKLFFGSGTQLSVL.

This sequence joins TRBV6-6 and TRBJ1-5; 7 bases align to TRBD1. V lost 7 bases to trimming and J lost 2 bases; unmatched junction nucleotides: 8. The CDR3 is 15 amino acids. CDR1 and CDR2 from the germline V gene are MNHNY and SVGAGI (reference sequence). The CDR3 loop is CASIPGGMGNQPQHF. The DNA of the CDR3 is TGTGCCAGCATCCCAGGGGGAATGGGCAATCAGCCCCAGCATTTT.

This rearrangement joins TRBV10-3 to TRBJ2-5, with 8 bases lining up with TRBD2. Germline-derived CDR1 and CDR2 are ENHRY and SYGVKD. Unmatched junction bases numbered 9, after V lost 3 bases and J lost 3 bases. The CDR3 has 16 amino acids. This CDR3 reads CAISESTGTRKETQYF. The CDR3 DNA sequence: TGTGCCATCAGTGAAAGTACCGGGACTAGAAAAGAGACCCAGTACTTC.

The chain recombines TRBV10-1 with TRBJ1-1; TRBD1 aligns across 11 bases. The trim removed 6 bases at V and 11 bases at J, leaving 11 bases unmatched. CDR1 is WNHNN and CDR2 is SYGVQD in the germline V gene (reference sequence). This CDR3 contains 14 residues. The DNA for the CDR3 is TGCGCCAGCAGCCTCGGACAGGGGGCCCGGTCGGCTTTCTTT. It yields the protein CASSLGQGARSAFF.

This clone has a single count. The rearrangement joins TRBV7-2 to TRBJ2-1; 11 bases align to TRBD1. This CDR3 has 18 residues. The V gene's germline CDR1 is SGHTA and CDR2 FQGNSA. V lost 2 bases to trimming and J lost 6 bases; unmatched junction nucleotides: 12. The CDR3 DNA sequence: TGTGCCAGCAGCTTAACCTCGACCGGGACAGGGGGTAGCAATGAGCAGTTCTTC. Translated: CASSLTSTGTGGSNEQFF.

J is TRBJ2-1 and V is TRBV18; D remains ambiguous. The CDR3 consists of 11 residues. The germline V and J ends were trimmed by 3 bases and 4 bases, with 1 base remaining between them. Germline CDR1 is KGHSH and CDR2 is LQKENI. The CDR3 sequence: CASSPYNEQFF. The CDR3 DNA is TGTGCCAGCTCACCGTACAATGAGCAGTTCTTC.

This clone has only one observation. CDR3 DNA sequence: TGTGCCATCAGTTCCACAGATACGAACACCGGGGAGCTGTTTTTT. This gives the protein CAISSTDTNTGELFF. The chain links TRBV10-3 to TRBJ2-2; D remains ambiguous. Germline V gene data show CDR1 as ENHRY and CDR2 as SYGVKD. V was cut by 5 bases and J by 0 bases, with 10 bases left in between. CDR3 length equals 15 residues.

The gene calls are TRBV7-9 and TRBJ2-7; perhaps TRBD2 as D (5 bases). The CDR3 runs 13 residues. V gave up 7 bases and J gave up 4 bases, with 14 bases separating them. In germline, CDR1 is SEHNR, CDR2 FQNEAQ (reference sequence). The CDR3 protein is CASTSGERYEQYF. Written as DNA, the CDR3 is TGTGCCAGCACCTCTGGGGAGCGATACGAGCAGTACTTC. The full variable domain, completed using reference TRBV7-9 and TRBJ2-7, is DTGVSQNPRHKITKRGQNVTFRCDPISEHNRLYWYRQTLGQGPEFLTYFQNEAQLEKSRLLSDRFSAERPKGSFSTLEIQRTEQGDSAMYLCASTSGERYEQYFGPGTRLTVT.

The rearrangement uses TRBV10-1 and TRBJ2-1; TRBD2 aligns across 9 bases. The CDR3 covers 14 residues. Germline CDR1 WNHNN, CDR2 SYGVQD (reference sequence). V trimming: 6 bases; J trimming: 5 bases; junction bases outside the gene matches: 5. DNA of the CDR3: TGCGCCAGCAGGAGCGGGGGGCCTGACAATGAGCAGTTCTTC. It codes for CASRSGGPDNEQFF.

J is TRBJ1-1 and V is TRBV2; no definite D call. Trimming took 5 bases from V and 0 from J, leaving 10 bases between them. From germline, CDR1 is SNHLY and CDR2 FYNNEI. The CDR3 consists of 14 residues. The CDR3 sequence: CASSRSPMNTEAFF. DNA for the CDR3: TGTGCCAGCAGTCGGTCACCCATGAACACTGAAGCTTTCTTT. Complete variable domain (other parts from reference TRBV2 and TRBJ1-1): EPEVTQTPSHQVTQMGQEVILRCVPISNHLYFYWYRQILGQKVEFLVSFYNNEISEKSEIFDDQFSVERPDGSNFTLKIRSTKLEDSAMYFCASSRSPMNTEAFFGQGTRLTVV.

The genes are TRBV5-6 and TRBJ2-7; D call uncertain. The CDR3 has 16 amino acids. V lost 0 bases and J 2 bases, leaving 15 bases between the germline ends. Germline CDR1 is SGHDT and CDR2 is YYEEEE. The chain's CDR3 is CASSLGTSTMPYEQYF. The CDR3 coding sequence is TGTGCCAGCAGCTTGGGGACGTCCACGATGCCCTACGAGCAGTACTTC.

V and J are TRBV12-2 and TRBJ1-1; the table's D call, TRBD1, has no DNA check behind it. TRBV12-2 is classified as a pseudogene. The CDR3 is 16 residues long. CDR3 coding DNA: TGTGCAAGTCGTTCGGGACAGGGACAGGAGAGCAGTGAAGCTTTCTTT. It yields the protein CASRSGQGQESSEAFF.

The rearrangement joins TRBV9 to TRBJ2-3; 10 nucleotides align to TRBD2. The V and J ends lost 0 bases and 4 bases, in that order; junction bases with no gene match: 5. The CDR3 loop spans 16 amino acids. Germline V gene data show CDR1 as SGDLS and CDR2 as YYNGEE. The CDR3 protein is CASSVVAAGGPDTQYF. CDR3 DNA sequence: TGTGCCAGCAGCGTAGTGGCAGCGGGGGGGCCAGATACGCAGTATTTT.

The sample holds a few counts of this clone. The genes are TRBV5-6 and TRBJ2-7, with 7 bases identical to TRBD1. This CDR3 contains 13 residues. Germline V gene data show CDR1 as SGHDT and CDR2 as YYEEEE. V lost 2 bases and J lost 7; bases outside the gene matches: 6. CDR3 bases: TGTGCCAGCAGCTTTGGGACAGTGTGGGAGCAGTACTTC. Translating it yields CASSFGTVWEQYF.

J is TRBJ1-2 and V is TRBV7-9; perhaps TRBD1 as D (6 bases). The V end was cut by 5 bases, the J end by 3 bases, with 10 bases between. The germline V gene has CDR1 SEHNR and CDR2 FQNEAQ (reference sequence). This CDR3 has 13 residues. CDR3 DNA sequence: TGTGCCAGCAGCCGGGAGGGGGACTATGGCTACACCTTC. It translates to CASSREGDYGYTF.

V usage is TRBV19 and J usage is TRBJ1-1, with 7 positions matching TRBD1. Trimming removed 6 bases from V and 9 bases from J; junction bases left unmatched: 7. CDR1 and CDR2 from the germline V gene are LNHDA and SQIVND (reference sequence). The CDR3 is made up of 12 amino acids. This CDR3 is CASRPRGGQAFF. The CDR3, as DNA: TGTGCCAGTAGACCCAGGGGGGGTCAAGCTTTCTTT.